The clone carrying this TCR beta chain was found a few times. The data were taken from a study of human T cells and chemical hapten exposure. Time point specified: pre-sensitization, week 0. This sample's treatment: therapeutic diphenylcyclopropenone sensitization with weekly scalp DPC. One entry per CDR3 protein, called by TCRdb with MiXCR from the RACE reads. Among under 300,000 distinct CDR3 sequences listed, 8.6% were seen once. V shed 5 bases and J 2 bases; nucleotides not matched to a gene: 5. The germline V gene encodes CDR1 SGHTA and CDR2 FQGNSA. This CDR3 is 14 amino acids long. This sequence originates from a woman aged 40 to 50 with alopecia areata. Some clones in this sample may be carry-over from other donors' samples. This chain connects TRBV7-2 to TRBJ2-5, with 7 bases that match TRBD2. The sequences come from whole blood, collected in connection with sensitization to the hapten diphenylcyclopropenone (DPC). In DNA form, the CDR3 reads TGTGCCAGCAGCATTGGACTAGAACAAGAGACCCAGTACTTC. Translating it yields CASSIGLEQETQYF.